One and the same sample provided the 21 T cell receptor beta chains below, sequenced in a study of CD8+ T cells in alopecia areata. RNA was extracted and reverse transcribed into cDNA as the sequencing template. The data were produced by immunoSEQ multiplex PCR, yet TCRdb's version contains in-frame clones alone and is incomplete. The data list some 110,000 clones, none observed once; about 19% falls to the top ten. Sequencing was done on a sample of lesional skin. Every receptor here comes from a C3H/HeJ mouse with alopecia areata. Mouse strain MHC haplotype: H2-k.

In its sample, this clone was seen a few times. Germline and genes: mouse. With the read ending 4 residues before the CDR3 end, the germline J gene is used to fill in that end. The chain employs TRBV19 and TRBJ2-3; 7 bases align to TRBD1. The junction had 4 bases not matched to a gene; V was cut back by 4 bases and J by 2 bases. Germline V lookup: CDR1 FNHDT, CDR2 SITEND (reference sequence). The length of the CDR3 is 14 residues. CDR3 sequence: CASSPTGHAETLYF. The sequenced part of the CDR3 DNA is TGTGCCAGCAGTCCGACAGGGCATGCAGAA. Full variable domain (missing parts from reference TRBV19 and TRBJ2-3): GGIITQTPKFLIGQEGQKLTLKCQQNFNHDTMYWYRQDSGKGLRLIYYSITENDLQKGDLSEGYDASREKKSSFSLTVTSAQKNEMAVFLCASSPTGHAETLYFGSGTRLTVL.

The sample holds a few counts of this clone. Any gene name here is a mouse gene name. The CDR3 is cut off 4 residues early in the read; its end comes from the germline J gene. The chain combines TRBV1 with TRBJ2-1; 10 bases map to TRBD2. Germline V gene data show CDR1 as NSQYPW and CDR2 as LRSPGD (reference sequence). CDR3 size: 17 residues. The CDR3 region is CTCSADPSGGAGAEQFF. The part of the CDR3 DNA that was read is TGCACCTGCAGTGCAGATCCGTCTGGGGGGGCGGGAGCT.

On this clone: The germline and genes are mouse ones. The observed sequence ends 4 residues before the CDR3 terminus, with the missing tail filled in from the germline J gene. The chain carries TRBV13-1 and TRBJ1-2; D perhaps matches TRBD1 (6 bases). The CDR3 has 14 amino acids. The V gene's germline CDR1 is NSHNY and CDR2 SYGAGN. The CDR3 region is CASSDALGGRDYTF. The sequenced part of the CDR3 DNA is TGTGCCAGCAGTGATGCCCTGGGGGGGCGC.

Concerning this clone itself: All gene names here are mouse names. With the read ending 4 residues before the CDR3 end, the germline J gene is used to fill in that end. The V gene is TRBV13-3, the J gene TRBJ1-4; 8 nucleotides agree with TRBD1. J lost 4 bases, V lost 3 bases, and 5 bases had no gene match. Germline CDR1 is NNHDY and CDR2 is SYVADS. This CDR3 region has 15 residues. CDR3 region: CASSAGGTDNERLFF. Partial CDR3 DNA: TGTGCCAGCAGTGCAGGGGGCACGGACAACGAA.

With respect to this clone: Here the gene names and germline are mouse. Coverage ceases 4 residues before the CDR3 finishes, and the germline J gene fills in the end. The rearrangement links TRBV13-2 to TRBJ2-1, with TRBD2 matching over 7 bases. From germline, CDR1 is NNHNN and CDR2 SYGAGS (reference sequence). The CDR3 is made up of 15 amino acids. J gave up 0 bases and V 5 bases, and 5 bases lay outside the gene matches. The chain's CDR3 is CASGPAGGNYAEQFF. Incomplete CDR3 DNA: TGTGCCAGCGGCCCCGCTGGGGGTAACTATGCT.

Only a few counts were recorded for this clone. Each gene name is a mouse one. The CDR3 is cut off 4 residues early in the read; its end comes from the germline J gene. The rearrangement uses TRBV13-3 and TRBJ2-3; tentatively, D is TRBD2 (6 bases). Germline V gene lookup returns CDR1 NNHDY and CDR2 SYVADS. V lost 2 bases, J lost 2 bases, and 12 bases lay in between. This CDR3 region has 15 residues. CDR3 region: CASSEGGLVAETLYF. The sequenced part of the CDR3 DNA is TGTGCCAGCAGTGAGGGGGGTCTTGTTGCAGAA.

There are a few counts of this clone. Gene names denote mouse genes. The read is 4 residues too short to cover the CDR3 end, so that end is filled in from the germline J gene. V and J are TRBV13-2 and TRBJ2-3; 10 bases are a match to TRBD2. The CDR3 length is 16 residues. The V and J ends lost 3 bases and 0 bases, in that order; junction bases with no gene match: 4. Germline CDR1 reads NNHNN; CDR2 reads SYGAGS (reference sequence). CDR3 residues: CASGAPGGASAETLYF. CDR3 bases read: TGTGCCAGCGGTGCACCTGGGGGGGCTAGTGCAGAA.

About this clone: The germline and genes are mouse ones. The read ends 4 residues early relative to the CDR3; the germline J gene fills the gap. The rearrangement links TRBV14 to TRBJ2-5; TRBD2 matches 8 bases. Germline loops: CDR1 SGHDT, CDR2 FRDEAV. There are 19 residues in the CDR3. V was pared by 2 bases and J by 0 bases, with 14 bases of the junction left unmatched. CDR3 region: CASSLNPGGLGWNQDTQYF. Incomplete CDR3 DNA: TGTGCCAGCAGTTTAAACCCGGGGGGGCTAGGTTGGAACCAAGAC.

This clone has just a few counts. Gene names are the mouse ones. CDR3: CASSVPGGKNTLYF. CDR3 bases read: TGTGCCAGCAGTGTCCCGGGGGGGAAAAAC. The rearrangement uses TRBV19 and TRBJ2-4, with 7 bases matching TRBD2. The DNA ends 4 residues before the CDR3 does, and the rest of the CDR3 is filled in from the germline J gene. This CDR3 region has 14 residues. Germline V CDR1 and CDR2: FNHDT, SITEND (reference sequence).

Points on this clone: The gene symbols are mouse symbols. The CDR3 end is not reached by the read, which stops 4 residues before it; the germline J gene fills it in. The chain links TRBV17 to TRBJ2-3; 9 positions agree with TRBD2. V shed 4 bases, J shed 2 bases, and the junction held 4 bases outside the gene matches. CDR1 MNHDT and CDR2 YYDKIL come from the germline V gene. The CDR3 has 15 amino acids. CDR3 amino acids: CASSTWGGVAETLYF. The CDR3 bases that were read are TGTGCTAGCAGTACCTGGGGGGGTGTTGCAGAA.

This clone was seen a handful of times. Gene names and germline match the mouse. Read sequence stops 4 residues before the CDR3 end, and the germline J gene provides the missing end. The V and J genes are TRBV1 and TRBJ1-1; 10 nucleotides line up with TRBD1. Germline CDR1 reads NSQYPW; CDR2 reads LRSPGD (reference sequence). This CDR3 has 16 amino acids. CDR3: CTCSARQGARNTEVFF. Incomplete CDR3 DNA: TGCACCTGCAGTGCGAGACAGGGGGCGCGAAATACA.

This clone was detected a few times. Gene names denote mouse genes. The CDR3 reads CASSTSDREGEVFF. Partial CDR3 DNA: TGTGCCAGCAGTACCTCGGACAGGGAGGGA. The chain couples TRBV19 to TRBJ1-1, with 8 bases identical to TRBD1. The read ends 4 residues before the CDR3 terminus; that terminus is restored from the germline J gene. CDR1 is FNHDT and CDR2 is SITEND in the germline V gene (reference sequence). This CDR3 contains 14 residues.

This clone was seen a handful of times. Here the gene names and germline are mouse. The CDR3 goes on 4 residues after the read ends, and that part is filled in from the germline J gene. This chain connects TRBV13-3 to TRBJ1-1, with 8 bases that match TRBD1. The germline gives CDR1 NNHDY, CDR2 SYVADS. The trim removed 3 bases at V and 0 bases at J, leaving 7 bases unmatched. CDR3 length: 16 residues. Incomplete CDR3 DNA: TGTGCCAGCAGTGGCCAGGGGGCCCACGCAAACACA. This sequence encodes CASSGQGAHANT. The full CDR3 is CASSGQGAHANTEVFF.

This clone was seen ten or more times. The genes are named according to mouse. The CDR3 is cut off 4 residues early in the read; its end comes from the germline J gene. This chain joins TRBV13-3 and TRBJ2-7, with TRBD2 matching 11 bases. After removal of 4 bases from V and 2 bases from J, the junction contained 5 bases not matched to a gene. CDR3 length: 15 amino acids. CDR1 is NNHDY, CDR2 SYVADS, per germline. The covered CDR3 bases are TGTGCCAGCAGTCCAAACTGGGGGGGCGCCTAT. It specifies CASSPNWGGAY. The whole CDR3 sequence is CASSPNWGGAYEQYF.

This clone was counted between two and nine times. Mouse germline and gene names are used. With the read ending 4 residues before the CDR3 end, the germline J gene is used to fill in that end. The chain recombines TRBV1 with TRBJ1-4; 7 bases are shared with TRBD1. This CDR3 comprises 15 residues. V was clipped by 4 bases and J by 4 bases; unmatched bases: 6. CDR1 and CDR2 (germline): NSQYPW, LRSPGD (reference sequence). CDR3 protein: CTCSGRDSLNERLFF. The CDR3 DNA, read in part, is TGCACCTGCAGTGGCCGGGACAGTCTCAACGAA.

A word on this clone: Gene names and germline refer to mouse. Coverage ceases 4 residues before the CDR3 finishes, and the germline J gene fills in the end. J is TRBJ2-7 and V is TRBV13-1; 13 bases are shared with TRBD2. Germline V gene sequence: CDR1 NSHNY, CDR2 SYGAGN. Losses at the gene ends were 5 bases for V and 2 bases for J; bases not matched to a gene: 4. The CDR3 runs to 15 residues. Partial CDR3 DNA: TGTGCCAGCAGAATGGACTGGGGGGGCGCCTAT. It specifies CASRMDWGGAY. The CDR3 reads in full as CASRMDWGGAYEQYF.

For this clone: TCRdb and the translated DNA give different amino acids at residue 12; the protein presented here is the one translated from the DNA. Any gene name here is a mouse gene name. The read stops 3 residues short of the end of the CDR3; the missing end is completed from the germline J gene. The V call is TRBV13-3, the J call TRBJ1-6; 10 bases match TRBD1. TRBJ1-6 is treated as an ORF (open reading frame) with a function not yet certain. CDR3 length: 15 residues. Germline lookup yields CDR1 NNHDY and CDR2 SYVADS. With 3 bases clipped from V and 7 bases from J, the junction kept 4 bases outside the gene matches. The CDR3 loop is CASSGDRGRNSPLYF. The covered CDR3 bases are TGTGCCAGCAGTGGGGACAGGGGTAGGAATTCGCCC.

Concerning this clone itself: Genes here carry mouse names. The DNA ends 4 residues before the CDR3 does, and the rest of the CDR3 is filled in from the germline J gene. The genes are TRBV31 and TRBJ2-1; D might be TRBD1 (6 bases). CDR3 length: 15 amino acids. The germline V gene has CDR1 GKSSPN and CDR2 SITVG. V lost 0 bases to trimming and J lost 3 bases, with 12 bases between them. The CDR3 here is CAWSLGQGGYAEQFF. The covered CDR3 bases are TGTGCCTGGAGTCTAGGGCAAGGGGGCTATGCT. Full variable domain (remainder filled in from reference TRBV31 and TRBJ2-1): AQTIHQWPVAEIKAVGSPLSLGCTIKGKSSPNLYWYWQATGGTLQQLFYSITVGQVESVVQLNLSASRPKDDQFILSTEKLLLSHSGFYLCAWSLGQGGYAEQFFGPGTRLTVL.

This clone was detected ten times or more. The germline and genes are mouse ones. The CDR3 goes on 4 residues after the read ends, and that part is filled in from the germline J gene. The V gene is TRBV13-3, the J gene TRBJ1-4, with 7 bases aligning to TRBD1. V was clipped by 4 bases and J by 6 bases; unmatched bases: 6. Germline V gives CDR1 NNHDY, CDR2 SYVADS. CDR3 length equals 14 residues. The sequenced CDR3 bases are TGTGCCAGCAGTACAGGGGAGGGGGACGAA. This sequence encodes CASSTGEGDE. The whole CDR3 region reads CASSTGEGDERLFF.

This clone was counted between two and nine times. All gene names here are mouse names. The read terminates 4 residues ahead of where the CDR3 ends, so the germline J gene completes it. The chain has TRBV13-1 and TRBJ2-7; a possible D gene is TRBD1 (5 bases). CDR1 is NSHNY, CDR2 SYGAGN, per germline. The CDR3 runs to 13 residues. Trimming removed 5 bases at V and 0 bases at J, with 9 bases between. Incomplete CDR3 DNA: TGTGCCAGCAGCGCAGGGAGCTCCTAT. Residues: CASSAGSSY. The entire CDR3 protein reads CASSAGSSYEQYF.

This clone was recorded a few times. Gene names and germline refer to mouse. Sequencing ends 4 residues short of the CDR3 end; the germline J gene provides the rest. This CDR3 is also generated by other DNA sequences in the sample. This rearrangement joins TRBV1 to TRBJ2-1, with TRBD2 matching over 8 bases. V gave up 3 bases and J gave up 0 bases; unmatched junction bases: 4. This CDR3 comprises 16 residues. Looked up from germline, CDR1 is NSQYPW and CDR2 is LRSPGD (reference sequence). CDR3 loop: CTCSARLGGNYAEQFF. The sequenced part of the CDR3 DNA is TGCACCTGCAGTGCGCGGCTGGGGGGTAACTATGCT.